This T cell receptor (beta chain) stems from a study of glioma-infiltrating T cells. On the study more broadly: WHO grade II oligodendrogliomas or astrocytomas, plus non-recurrent WHO grade IV glioblastomas, were sampled. Findings of the study overall: Tissue-blood divergence was below expectation in non-neoplastic patients, above in gliomas.

Note on this clonotype: Its antigen is not known.

J was trimmed by 6 bases and V by 3 bases; bases with no gene match: 9. The germline V gene encodes CDR1 LNHNV and CDR2 YYDKDF (reference sequence). The length of the CDR3 is 15 residues. The iRepertoire nested amplicon-rescue multiplex PCR amplified TCR alpha and beta CDR3s from RNA. TCRdb itself ran the multiplex PCR reads through MiXCR, one entry per CDR3 protein. The sample has 300,000 to 450,000 distinct CDR3 sequences; 41% are singletons. This rearrangement joins TRBV15 to TRBJ2-3; 7 nucleotides match TRBD2. This TCR was sampled from a human donor with low-grade glioma or glioblastoma, undergoing nonglioma brain surgery, or in good health (not recorded which). The sample was glioma tissue, nonneoplastic brain tissue, or PBMCs (not recorded which). The CDR3: CATSRGLGGLDTQYF. The CDR3 nucleotides read TGTGCCACCAGCAGGGGTCTCGGGGGGTTGGATACGCAGTATTTT.